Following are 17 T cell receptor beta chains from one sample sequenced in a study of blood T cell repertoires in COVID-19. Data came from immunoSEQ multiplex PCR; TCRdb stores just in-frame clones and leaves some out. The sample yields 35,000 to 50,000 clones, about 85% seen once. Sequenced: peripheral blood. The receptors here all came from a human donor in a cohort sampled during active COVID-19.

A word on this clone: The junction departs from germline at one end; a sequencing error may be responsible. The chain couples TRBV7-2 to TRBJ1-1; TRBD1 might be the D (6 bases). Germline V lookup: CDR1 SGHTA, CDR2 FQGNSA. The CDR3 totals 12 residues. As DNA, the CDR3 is TGTGCCAGCAGCTTAGTGCGGACAGTATTGAAATTT. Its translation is CASSLVRTVLKF.

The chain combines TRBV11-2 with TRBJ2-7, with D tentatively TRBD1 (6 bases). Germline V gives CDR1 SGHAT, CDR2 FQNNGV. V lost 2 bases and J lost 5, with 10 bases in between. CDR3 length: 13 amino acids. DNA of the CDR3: TGTGCCAGCAGCTTAATCAGGGGCCACGAGCAGTACTTC. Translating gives CASSLIRGHEQYF.

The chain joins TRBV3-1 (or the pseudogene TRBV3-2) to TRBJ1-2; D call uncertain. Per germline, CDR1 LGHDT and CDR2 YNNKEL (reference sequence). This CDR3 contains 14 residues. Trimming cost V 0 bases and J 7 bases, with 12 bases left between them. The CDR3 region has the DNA TGTGCCAGCAGCCAAGAGGGAGGCGGTGGTGGCTACACCTTC. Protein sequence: CASSQEGGGGGYTF.

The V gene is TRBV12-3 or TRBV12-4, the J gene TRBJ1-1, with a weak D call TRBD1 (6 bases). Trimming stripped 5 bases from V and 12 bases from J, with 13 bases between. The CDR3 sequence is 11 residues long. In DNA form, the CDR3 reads TGTGCCAGCAGTAACAGGACAGCCCCTTTCTTT. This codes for CASSNRTAPFF.

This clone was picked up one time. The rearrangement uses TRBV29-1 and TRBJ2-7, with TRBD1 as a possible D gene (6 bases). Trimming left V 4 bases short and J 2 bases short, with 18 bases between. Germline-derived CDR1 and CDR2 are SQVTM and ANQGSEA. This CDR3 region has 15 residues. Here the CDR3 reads CSVGNSFDRPYEQYF. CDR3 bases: TGCAGCGTTGGAAACAGCTTCGACAGGCCCTACGAGCAGTACTTC.

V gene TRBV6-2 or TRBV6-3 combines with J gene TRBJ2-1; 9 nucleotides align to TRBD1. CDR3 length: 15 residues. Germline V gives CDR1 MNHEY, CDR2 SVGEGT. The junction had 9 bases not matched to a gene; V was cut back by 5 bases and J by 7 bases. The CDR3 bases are TGTGCCAGCAGTCAACGTGGGACAGGGAGAAATGAGCAGTTCTTC. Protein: CASSQRGTGRNEQFF.

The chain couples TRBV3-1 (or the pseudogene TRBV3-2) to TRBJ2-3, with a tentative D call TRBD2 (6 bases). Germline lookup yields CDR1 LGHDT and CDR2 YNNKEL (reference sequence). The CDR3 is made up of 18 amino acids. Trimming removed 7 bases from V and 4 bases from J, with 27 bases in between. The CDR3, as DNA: TGTGCCAGCACCGCAACCCCCCATGGCGGGGCCTTGCCAGATACGCAGTATTTT. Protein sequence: CASTATPHGGALPDTQYF.

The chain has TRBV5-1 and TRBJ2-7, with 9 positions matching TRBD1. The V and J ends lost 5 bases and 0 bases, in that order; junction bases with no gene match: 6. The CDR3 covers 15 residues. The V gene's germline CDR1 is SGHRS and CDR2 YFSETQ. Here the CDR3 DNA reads TGCGCCAGCAGACCACAGGGGGCTTCCTCCTACGAGCAGTACTTC. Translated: CASRPQGASSYEQYF.

The CDR3 DNA sequence: TGTGCCAGCAGCTTGACTAGCGGGGGGACCTACGAGCAGTACTTC. Translation: CASSLTSGGTYEQYF. The chain is built from TRBV7-2 and TRBJ2-7; the match to TRBD2 covers 13 bases. This CDR3 contains 15 residues. V shed 3 bases, J shed 2 bases, and the junction held 1 base outside the gene matches. In germline, CDR1 is SGHTA, CDR2 FQGNSA.

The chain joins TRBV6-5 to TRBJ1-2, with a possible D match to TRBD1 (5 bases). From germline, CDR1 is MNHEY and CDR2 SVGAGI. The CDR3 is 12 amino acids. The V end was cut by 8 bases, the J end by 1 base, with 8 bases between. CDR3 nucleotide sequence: TGTGCCAGCGACAGAAGTAACTATGGCTACACCTTC. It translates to CASDRSNYGYTF.

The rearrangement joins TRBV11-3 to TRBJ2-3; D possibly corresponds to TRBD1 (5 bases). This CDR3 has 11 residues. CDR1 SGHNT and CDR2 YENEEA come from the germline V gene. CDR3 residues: CALGAEDTQYF. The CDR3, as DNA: TGTGCGCTAGGGGCAGAAGATACGCAGTATTTT.

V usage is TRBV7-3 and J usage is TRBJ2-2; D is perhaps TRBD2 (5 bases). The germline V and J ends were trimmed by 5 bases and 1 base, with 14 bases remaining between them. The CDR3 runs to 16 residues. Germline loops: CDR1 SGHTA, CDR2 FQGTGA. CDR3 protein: CASSDDMGRNTGELFF. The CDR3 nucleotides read TGTGCCAGCAGCGACGACATGGGGAGGAACACCGGGGAGCTGTTTTTT.

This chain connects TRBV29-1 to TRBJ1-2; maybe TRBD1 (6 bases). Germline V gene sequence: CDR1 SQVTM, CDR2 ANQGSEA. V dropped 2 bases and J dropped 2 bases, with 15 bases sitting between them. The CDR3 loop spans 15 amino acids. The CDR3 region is CSVERGTLLNYGYTF. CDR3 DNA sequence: TGCAGCGTTGAAAGGGGGACCCTCCTAAACTATGGCTACACCTTC.

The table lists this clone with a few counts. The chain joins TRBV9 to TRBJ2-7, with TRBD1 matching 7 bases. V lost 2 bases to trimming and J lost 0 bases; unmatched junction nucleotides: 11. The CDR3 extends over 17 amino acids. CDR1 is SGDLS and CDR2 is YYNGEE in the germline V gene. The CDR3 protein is CASSVPRDSHLSYEQYF. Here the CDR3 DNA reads TGTGCCAGCAGCGTTCCCCGGGACAGCCACCTCTCCTACGAGCAGTACTTC.

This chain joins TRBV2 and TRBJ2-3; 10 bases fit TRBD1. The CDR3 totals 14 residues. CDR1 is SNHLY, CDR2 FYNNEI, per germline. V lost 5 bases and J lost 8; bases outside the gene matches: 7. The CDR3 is CASSNLGQGGTQYF. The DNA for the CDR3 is TGTGCCAGCAGTAATCTCGGACAGGGGGGTACGCAGTATTTT.

Here the CDR3 DNA reads TGCAGTGCCCAGGGGGAGTCTGAAGCTTTCTTT. It translates to CSAQGESEAFF. V usage is TRBV20-1 and J usage is TRBJ1-1; 7 bases align to TRBD1. The CDR3 consists of 11 residues. The germline CDR1 and CDR2 sequences are DFQATT and SNEGSKA (reference sequence). J was trimmed by 6 bases and V by 6 bases; bases with no gene match: 4.

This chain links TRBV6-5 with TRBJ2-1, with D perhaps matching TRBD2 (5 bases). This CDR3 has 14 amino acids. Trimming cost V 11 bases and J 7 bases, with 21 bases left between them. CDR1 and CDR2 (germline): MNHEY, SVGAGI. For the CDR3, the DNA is TGTGCCGGGTCCAGGACTCTAGGCCCAAATGAGCAGTTCTTC. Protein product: CAGSRTLGPNEQFF.